Listed below are T cell receptor beta chains from one sample, sequenced in a study of cytomegalovirus exposure and HLA in healthy donors. Repertoires were generated with immunoSEQ multiplex PCR, while TCRdb's copy carries only in-frame clones and drops some. The repertoire has about 150,000 clones, about three fifths of them found once; the top ten carry 3%. The sample taken for sequencing was PBMCs. These receptor sequences come from a woman in her twenties or thirties in good health and CMV-seropositive. The CDR3 runs from the conserved cysteine through the conserved F or W. D genes are given only for firm matches. The size entry is marked missing in some rows and otherwise reads once, few, many or a size class.

d_gene	abundance	j_gene	v_gene	CDR3nt	CDR3aa
TRBD1	NA	TRBJ2-7	TRBV4-2	TGTGCCAGCAGCCAAGTCGGGCAGGGGGACGAGCAGTACTTC	CASSQVGQGDEQYF
NA	NA	TRBJ2-3	TRBV6-1	TGTGCCAGCATCGTCCCCGGCACAGATACGCAGTATTTT	CASIVPGTDTQYF
NA	NA	TRBJ2-7	TRBV12-5	TGTGCTAGTGCCTCGCACAGGGACCACTACGAGCAGTACTTC	CASASHRDHYEQYF
TRBD2	NA	TRBJ2-7	TRBV5-6	TGTGCCAGCAGCCTGGGACTAGCGGGAGTAGAGCAGTACTTC	CASSLGLAGVEQYF
NA	NA	TRBJ2-7	TRBV10-1	TGCGCCAGCAGTGAGTCTTCTTCCTACGAGCAGTACTTC	CASSESSSYEQYF
TRBD1	NA	TRBJ2-7	TRBV10-3	TGTGCCATAAAGACAGGGCCTAGCTCCTACGAGCAGTACTTC	CAIKTGPSSYEQYF
TRBD2	NA	TRBJ2-7	TRBV4-1	TGCGCCAGCAGACTAGGGACTAGCGGGGATTACTACGAGCAGTACTTC	CASRLGTSGDYYEQYF
NA	NA	TRBJ1-1	TRBV5-4	TGTGCCAGCAGCTTAGGGGTTGAAGCTTTCTTT	CASSLGVEAFF
TRBD2	NA	TRBJ2-7	TRBV18	TGTGCCAGCTCACCAGGGCGGGAGTTCGACGAGCAGTACTTC	CASSPGREFDEQYF
TRBD2	NA	TRBJ2-7	TRBV7-8	TGTGCCAGCAGCTTAACCTATATAGCGGGAGTAACCTACGAGCAGTACTTC	CASSLTYIAGVTYEQYF
TRBD2	NA	TRBJ2-1	TRBV19	TGTGCCAGTAGTATAACGCCTAGCGGCCTAAATTATGAGCAGTTCTTC	CASSITPSGLNYEQFF
NA	NA	TRBJ1-6	TRBV28	TGTGCCAGCAGCCTCTTAGGCGTTAGCTCACCCCTCCACTTT	CASSLLGVSSPLHF
NA	NA	TRBJ2-7	TRBV7-2	TGTGCCAGCAGTCCGATCAGGGAAGAAGAGCAGTACTTC	CASSPIREEEQYF
TRBD1	NA	TRBJ2-7	TRBV4-1	TGCGCCAGCAGCTTCGGACAGGGCAACGAGCAGTACTTC	CASSFGQGNEQYF
TRBD1	NA	TRBJ2-7	TRBV2	TGTGCCAGCACCCGGGACAGGGGCTACGAGCAGTACTTC	CASTRDRGYEQYF
TRBD1	NA	TRBJ1-2	TRBV6-5	TGTGCCAGCAGTCAGGGGGGCGGCTACACCTTC	CASSQGGGYTF
TRBD2	few	TRBJ2-1	TRBV10-3	TGTGCCACCGTGCCTGGCGGGAGCCTAAGGGATGAGCAGTTCTTC	CATVPGGSLRDEQFF
TRBD2	NA	TRBJ2-5	TRBV9	TGTGCCAGCAGCGTAGGGGCTAGCGGGGGAGATCAAGAGACCCAGTACTTC	CASSVGASGGDQETQYF
NA	NA	TRBJ1-3	TRBV6-5	TGTGCCAGCAGTTACGGCCCGGGGGGTGATCGAAACACCATATATTTT	CASSYGPGGDRNTIYF
NA	few	TRBJ2-1	TRBV7-6	TGTGCCAGCAGCTGGGCCCTAAGCTCCTACAATGAGCAGTTCTTC	CASSWALSSYNEQFF
NA	NA	TRBJ1-1	TRBV5-1	TGCGCCAGCAGCTGGTTACCCGGAGTGAGCACTGAAGCTTTCTTT	CASSWLPGVSTEAFF
TRBD1	NA	TRBJ1-5	TRBV9	TGTGCCAGCAGAGCCGGGGACAGAAGCAATCAGCCCCAGCATTTT	CASRAGDRSNQPQHF
TRBD1	few	TRBJ1-1	TRBV10-2	TGCGCCAGCAGGGCAATGGGACAGGGAGGGAACACTGAAGCTTTCTTT	CASRAMGQGGNTEAFF
TRBD1	few	TRBJ2-1	TRBV5-5	TGTGCCAGCAGCTTCCGGGTTTGGACAGGGTCCGACAATGAGCAGTTCTTC	CASSFRVWTGSDNEQFF
TRBD2	NA	TRBJ2-3	TRBV18	TGTGCCAGTTATAGCGGGGGCTCAGATACGCAGTATTTT	CASYSGGSDTQYF
NA	NA	TRBJ2-7	TRBV30	TGTGCCTGGAGTGCGAGGGCGCACGAGCAGTACTTC	CAWSARAHEQYF
TRBD1	NA	TRBJ2-7	TRBV5-4	TGTGCCAGCAGCTTGGGAGGGGGCGGGGAGCAGTACTTC	CASSLGGGGEQYF
NA	NA	TRBJ1-2	TRBV15	TGTGCCACCAGCAGAAATACAGGGTACTATGGCTACACCTTC	CATSRNTGYYGYTF
NA	NA	TRBJ2-1	TRBV15	TGTGCCACCAGCAGAGGAACTAGCTCCTACAATGAGCAGTTCTTC	CATSRGTSSYNEQFF
TRBD1	NA	TRBJ2-7	TRBV28	TGTGCCAGCACCTCGGGACAGGGGCCCGAGCAGTACTTC	CASTSGQGPEQYF
TRBD1	once	TRBJ1-1	TRBV30	TGTGCCTGGAGTTGGGGGACAGGGGACACTGAAGCTTTCTTT	CAWSWGTGDTEAFF
TRBD1	once	TRBJ1-5	TRBV5-6	TGTGCCAGCAGCTTGGGGCAGGGGGTCAATCAGCCCCAGCATTTT	CASSLGQGVNQPQHF
TRBD1	NA	TRBJ1-2	TRBV29-1	TGCAGCGTTGAGGGGACAGGGAAAGGCTACACCTTC	CSVEGTGKGYTF